These 20 T cell receptor beta chains came from one sample sequenced in a study of shared T cell receptors in the human thymus. Profiled with immunoSEQ multiplex PCR; TCRdb holds only in-frame clones, not every one. This sample has 540,000 or so clones, with 78% found just once. The sample also formed part of further work on human thymus T cells.

The material sequenced was thymocytes. The source of these receptors is a boy in the first two years of life with a congenital heart defect.

The chain uses TRBV27 and TRBJ1-3; D call uncertain. Trimming cost V 5 bases and J 0 bases, with 20 bases left between them. This CDR3 contains 18 residues. Germline V gene data show CDR1 as MNHEY and CDR2 as SMNVEV (reference sequence). CDR3 loop: CASSPHPRNLFSGNTIYF. The DNA for the CDR3 is TGTGCCAGCAGTCCCCACCCCAGAAACCTCTTCTCTGGAAACACCATATATTTT.

This clone occurred a few times. The CDR3 reads CASSLGQGTEAFF. The CDR3 nucleotides are TGCGCCAGCAGCCTCGGACAGGGCACTGAAGCTTTCTTT. The chain links TRBV4-3 to TRBJ1-1; the match to TRBD1 covers 8 bases. V lost 4 bases to trimming and J lost 4 bases; unmatched junction nucleotides: 2. Per germline, CDR1 LGHNA and CDR2 YSLEER. This CDR3 has 13 amino acids.

V is TRBV15 and J is TRBJ2-5, with TRBD2 matching over 12 bases. Germline CDR1 is LNHNV and CDR2 is YYDKDF (reference sequence). V trimming: 6 bases; J trimming: 5 bases; junction bases outside the gene matches: 13. The CDR3 consists of 17 residues. Here the CDR3 reads CATRPTSGRLGGETQYF. CDR3 coding DNA: TGTGCCACCAGACCAACTAGCGGGAGGCTCGGCGGGGAGACCCAGTACTTC.

This sequence joins TRBV11-1 and TRBJ1-3; no clear D gene. Germline V gene data show CDR1 as SGHAT and CDR2 as FQDESV (reference sequence). The CDR3 consists of 13 residues. Trimming shortened V by 5 bases and J by 4 bases, and 9 bases separated the two germline ends. The CDR3 loop reads CASSPPQGNTIYF. Written as DNA, the CDR3 is TGTGCCAGCAGCCCGCCGCAGGGAAACACCATATATTTT.

This clone occurred once. J is TRBJ1-2 and V is TRBV7-2, with 7 bases lining up with TRBD1. CDR3 length: 16 residues. V dropped 4 bases and J dropped 3; count of bases not matched to a gene: 11. Per germline, CDR1 SGHTA and CDR2 FQGNSA. CDR3 in DNA: TGTGCCAGCAGCTCCAACGATAGACAGGGAGACTATGGCTACACCTTC. Its translation: CASSSNDRQGDYGYTF.

The CDR3 spells CATQRGGARGYTF. CDR3 nucleotide sequence: TGTGCCACCCAGAGGGGGGGGGCGCGTGGCTACACCTTC. J is TRBJ1-2 and V is TRBV6-5, with D tentatively TRBD1 (6 bases). V was trimmed by 10 bases and J by 7 bases, leaving 19 bases between them. The CDR3 length is 13 residues. CDR1 MNHEY and CDR2 SVGAGI come from the germline V gene.

The chain employs TRBV4-3 and TRBJ2-7, with TRBD1 identical over 8 bases. The ends lost 0 bases at V and 2 bases at J; junction bases unmatched: 6. This CDR3 is 16 amino acids long. Germline V gives CDR1 LGHNA, CDR2 YSLEER. Written as DNA, the CDR3 is TGCGCCAGCAGCCAAGAAACCCACAGGGGGGCCTACGAGCAGTACTTC. The encoded protein is CASSQETHRGAYEQYF.

The chain links TRBV19 to TRBJ2-7, with D tentatively TRBD1 (6 bases). Deletions cut 5 bases from V and 0 bases from J, with 14 bases between. Germline V CDR1 and CDR2: LNHDA, SQIVND (reference sequence). The CDR3 consists of 15 residues. The CDR3 bases are TGTGCCAGTAGTCCAACCGGGACACCCTCCTACGAGCAGTACTTC. This encodes CASSPTGTPSYEQYF.

This clone was observed a few times. The chain links TRBV5-4 to TRBJ1-2, with D possibly TRBD1 on 6 matching bases. From germline, CDR1 is SGHNT and CDR2 YYREEE (reference sequence). Trimming removed 0 bases at V and 3 bases at J, with 21 bases between. The CDR3 loop spans 18 amino acids. This CDR3 is CASSLGPLYREEDYGYTF. The CDR3 DNA is TGTGCCAGCAGCTTGGGCCCCCTGTACAGGGAAGAAGACTATGGCTACACCTTC.

The chain joins TRBV10-3 to TRBJ2-7, with D possibly TRBD2 on 5 matching bases. Trimming took off 3 bases at V and 1 base at J, with 19 bases between the two ends. Germline CDR1 ENHRY, CDR2 SYGVKD. This CDR3 region has 17 residues. Here the CDR3 reads CAISEGNRDYLSYEQYF. The CDR3 nucleotides are TGTGCCATCAGTGAAGGGAACCGGGATTACCTATCCTACGAGCAGTACTTC.

This chain joins TRBV10-3 and TRBJ2-7; the D gene is possibly TRBD2 (5 bases). CDR3 size: 14 residues. Germline V gives CDR1 ENHRY, CDR2 SYGVKD. The V end lost 7 bases, the J end lost 0 bases, and 13 bases lay between the germline ends. The CDR3 region is CAITPQRPSYEQYF. In DNA, the CDR3 is TGTGCCATCACCCCCCAGCGGCCCTCCTACGAGCAGTACTTC.

This rearrangement joins TRBV28 to TRBJ1-2; possible D gene TRBD1, 5 bases. Germline V gene data show CDR1 as MDHEN and CDR2 as SYDVKM. The V gene lost 0 bases and the J gene lost 7 bases, with 9 bases spanning the gap. The CDR3 totals 13 residues. The DNA of the CDR3 is TGTGCCAGCAGTTTATGGCCCGGGGGTGGCTACACCTTC. It codes for CASSLWPGGGYTF.

The V and J genes are TRBV6-1 and TRBJ2-2; D perhaps matches TRBD2 (6 bases). Germline V gives CDR1 MNHNS, CDR2 SASEGT. There are 12 residues in the CDR3. V lost 6 bases, J lost 6 bases, and 8 bases lay in between. DNA for the CDR3: TGTGCCAGCAGGGCGGGACCCGGGGAGCTGTTTTTT. Translated: CASRAGPGELFF.

A single count supports this clone. DNA of the CDR3: TGCGCCAGCAGCTTTGGTGAGGGGGCGAACACTGAAGCTTTCTTT. This sequence encodes CASSFGEGANTEAFF. The chain has TRBV5-1 and TRBJ1-1; TRBD1 matches at 7 bases. V dropped 2 bases and J dropped 1; count of bases not matched to a gene: 5. Germline V CDR1 and CDR2: SGHRS, YFSETQ. The CDR3 runs 15 residues.

The chain has TRBV7-2 and TRBJ2-7, with D perhaps matching TRBD1 (6 bases). This CDR3 contains 14 residues. V was cut by 7 bases and J by 0 bases, with 13 bases left in between. The germline V gene encodes CDR1 SGHTA and CDR2 FQGNSA. This chain's CDR3 is CASNADRSSYEQYF. The CDR3 DNA reads TGTGCCAGCAACGCGGACAGAAGCTCCTACGAGCAGTACTTC.

The chain employs TRBV30 and TRBJ2-5, with 7 positions matching TRBD2. This CDR3 is built from 15 residues. J was trimmed by 5 bases and V by 2 bases; bases with no gene match: 11. Germline assignment: CDR1 GTSNPN and CDR2 SVGIG (reference sequence). CDR3 DNA: TGTGCCTGGAGTTATGGGGGGGGGTTTTGTGAGACCCAGTACTTC. Translated: CAWSYGGGFCETQYF. Based on the CDR3 plus reference TRBV30 and TRBJ2-5, the full variable domain is SQTIHQWPATLVQPVGSPLSLECTVEGTSNPNLYWYRQAAGRGLQLLFYSVGIGQISSEVPQNLSASRPQDRQFILSSKKLLLSDSGFYLCAWSYGGGFCETQYFGPGTRLLVL.

This chain links TRBV4-3 with TRBJ2-1; D is possibly TRBD2 (6 bases). The CDR3 is 18 residues long. Trimming left V 0 bases short and J 3 bases short, with 18 bases between. The germline gives CDR1 LGHNA, CDR2 YSLEER. In nucleotides, the CDR3 is TGCGCCAGCAGCCAAGATTTTCCGGGGGATGACTTCTACAATGAGCAGTTCTTC. Translation gives CASSQDFPGDDFYNEQFF.

This sequence joins TRBV28 and TRBJ2-3, with D uncertain. CDR1 and CDR2 (germline): MDHEN, SYDVKM. The CDR3 contains 16 residues. Trimming took 0 bases from V and 1 from J, leaving 11 bases between them. CDR3 DNA: TGTGCCAGCAGTTTATGCCTTGACAAACGCACAGATACGCAGTATTTT. This gives the protein CASSLCLDKRTDTQYF.

CDR3 bases: TGTGCCAGCAGCAATCAACGACAGACAGACGCTGATCGGAAACTGTTTTTT. Amino acids: CASSNQRQTDADRKLFF. V and J are TRBV28 and TRBJ1-4, with a possible D match to TRBD1 (5 bases). V was cut by 6 bases and J by 11 bases, with 28 bases left in between. The CDR3 spans 17 residues. Per germline, CDR1 MDHEN and CDR2 SYDVKM.

This rearrangement joins TRBV25-1 to TRBJ2-3, with 9 bases lining up with TRBD1. The CDR3 loop spans 17 amino acids. Germline CDR1 reads MGHDK; CDR2 reads SYGVNS. The V segment lost 3 bases and the J segment 7 bases; nucleotides outside the gene matches: 14. CDR3 sequence reads: CASSDLTGGPRVNTQYF. As DNA, the CDR3 is TGTGCCAGCAGTGATTTGACAGGGGGTCCCCGGGTAAATACGCAGTATTTT.